The clone carrying this T cell receptor (beta chain) appeared a few times. The data stem from a study of T cell changes during pregnancy in multiple sclerosis. This CDR3 is 15 amino acids long. Looked up from germline, CDR1 is MRHNA and CDR2 is SNTAGT. The V gene end was trimmed by 5 bases and the J gene end by 0 bases; junction bases not matched to a gene: 2. Assay used: immunoSEQ multiplex PCR; TCRdb lists only in-frame clones, some missing. This sample yields just over 90,000 clones, of which 90% to 95% are seen a single time; about 1.7% belongs to the top ten. This clonotype was sampled from a female donor in good health, enrolled as a control in a pregnancy study. The chain couples TRBV6-4 to TRBJ2-1; 9 bases are shared with TRBD1. The starting material was peripheral blood, obtained after pregnancy. DNA for the CDR3: TGTGCCAGCAGTATGGGACAGGGCTCCTACAATGAGCAGTTCTTC. Protein: CASSMGQGSYNEQFF.